The entry below describes one T cell receptor beta chain. The target antigen is unknown. V gave up 2 bases and J gave up 7 bases; unmatched junction bases: 5. The CDR3 covers 14 residues. Looked up from germline, CDR1 is SGHRS and CDR2 is YFSETQ. The sample originates from a study of T cells in localized non-small cell lung cancer. Study-level findings and limits: With higher T cell density in blood came longer overall survival. Adjacent lung was found to contain a median approximately 62 of the top 100 tumor clones. Uninvolved neighboring lung showed the greatest T cell clonality, exceeding tumor.

Only in-frame clones appear in the TCRdb table, and some are missing; sequencing was by immunoSEQ multiplex PCR. The table records some 17,000 clones, roughly 90% of them present only once. The material was peripheral blood mononuclear cells, obtained before any cancer treatment. The rearrangement links TRBV5-1 to TRBJ1-4; 7 bases map to TRBD1. The receptor's source is a woman aged 35-75 years with stage III lung adenocarcinoma. This chain's CDR3 is CASSFTGVGEKLFF. CDR3 sequence (DNA): TGCGCCAGCAGCTTTACAGGGGTGGGTGAAAAACTGTTTTTT.